Listed below are T cell receptor beta chains from one sample, sequenced in a study of blood T cell repertoires in COVID-19. Libraries were prepared by immunoSEQ multiplex PCR; TCRdb keeps only in-frame clonotypes and omits some of them. Of about 61,000 clones listed, over 75% are singletons. The sequenced sample consisted of peripheral blood. Every receptor here comes from a man at least 80 years old with active or convalescent COVID-19. The CDR3 runs from the conserved cysteine through the conserved F or W. Fields, in order: clone size, J gene, V gene, D gene, CDR3 protein, CDR3 DNA. D genes are given only for firm matches. Not all rows give a size; the values are once, few, many and, for expanded clones, a class.

>once|TRBJ1-2|TRBV6-1|NA
CASSEGTPNYGYTF
TGTGCCAGCAGTGAGGGGACACCCAACTATGGCTACACCTTC
>NA|TRBJ2-1|TRBV20-1|NA
CSASAGGGSYNEQFF
TGCAGTGCTAGTGCTGGCGGCGGCTCCTACAATGAGCAGTTCTTC
>NA|TRBJ2-3|TRBV4-2|TRBD1
CASSQLSTGSDTQYF
TGTGCCAGCAGCCAGCTATCGACAGGGTCAGATACGCAGTATTTT
>NA|TRBJ2-1|TRBV11-2|TRBD2
CASSFPSKAGNNEQFF
TGTGCCAGCAGTTTCCCCTCGAAAGCGGGGAACAATGAGCAGTTCTTC
>NA|TRBJ2-5|TRBV7-8|TRBD2
CASSLVLAGVPGETQYF
TGTGCCAGCAGCTTAGTTCTAGCGGGGGTCCCCGGGGAGACCCAGTACTTC
>NA|TRBJ1-5|TRBV19|NA
CASSQGQPQHF
TGTGCCAGTAGTCAGGGGCAGCCCCAGCATTTT
>NA|TRBJ2-5|TRBV18|TRBD2
CASSPASGRETQYF
TGTGCCAGCTCACCGGCTAGCGGGAGAGAGACCCAGTACTTC
>NA|TRBJ1-1|TRBV4-3|NA
CASRPSSQTPKAFF
TGCGCCAGCAGACCCAGCTCCCAGACACCGAAAGCTTTCTTT
>NA|TRBJ2-2|TRBV7-3|NA
CASSLGHLTGELFF
TGTGCCAGCAGCTTAGGACACCTCACCGGGGAGCTGTTTTTT
>once|TRBJ1-2|TRBV28|NA
CASSLSDSYGYTF
TGTGCCAGCAGTTTATCTGACAGCTATGGCTACACCTTC